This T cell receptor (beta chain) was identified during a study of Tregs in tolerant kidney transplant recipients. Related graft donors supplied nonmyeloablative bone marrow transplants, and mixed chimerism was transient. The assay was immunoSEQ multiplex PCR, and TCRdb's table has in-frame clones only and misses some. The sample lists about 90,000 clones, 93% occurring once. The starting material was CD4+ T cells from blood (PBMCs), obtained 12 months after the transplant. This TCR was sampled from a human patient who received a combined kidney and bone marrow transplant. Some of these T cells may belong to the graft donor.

The CDR3 loop is CASSLAGVGEQYF. As DNA, the CDR3 is TGCGCCAGCAGCTTGGCAGGGGTGGGCGAGCAGTACTTC. V is TRBV5-1 and J is TRBJ2-7; possibly TRBD1 for D (6 bases). The CDR3 runs to 13 residues. Germline V lookup: CDR1 SGHRS, CDR2 YFSETQ. V lost 0 bases and J 6 bases, leaving 10 bases between the germline ends.